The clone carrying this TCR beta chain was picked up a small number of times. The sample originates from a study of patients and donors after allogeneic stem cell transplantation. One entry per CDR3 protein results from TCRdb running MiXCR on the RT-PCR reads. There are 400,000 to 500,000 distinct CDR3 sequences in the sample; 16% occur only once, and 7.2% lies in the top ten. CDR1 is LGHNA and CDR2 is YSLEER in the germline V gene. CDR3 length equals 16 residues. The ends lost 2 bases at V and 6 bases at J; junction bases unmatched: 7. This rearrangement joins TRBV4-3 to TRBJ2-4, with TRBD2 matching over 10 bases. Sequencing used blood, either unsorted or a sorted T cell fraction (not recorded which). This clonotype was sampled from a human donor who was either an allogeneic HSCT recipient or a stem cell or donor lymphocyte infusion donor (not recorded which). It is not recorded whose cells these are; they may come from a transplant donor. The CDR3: CASSQISGGASNIQYF. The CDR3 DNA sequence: TGCGCCAGCAGCCAAATAAGCGGGGGGGCCTCAAACATTCAGTACTTC.